This T cell receptor (beta chain) was sequenced in a study of identical twins. This clonotype has only a few counts. The CDR3 sequence is 14 residues long. The V end lost 0 bases, the J end lost 16 bases, and 20 bases lay between the germline ends. Germline CDR1 and CDR2: SGHRS and YFSETQ. TCRdb ran MiXCR on the 5' RACE reads and lists one entry per CDR3 protein. Among 400,000 to 550,000 distinct CDR3 sequences, about 24% were seen once, and the ten largest hold 2.5% to 3.5%. Separately, the same data were catalogued under a study of T cells expressing NK-cell markers. This second report adds: Sequencing covered eight donors, seven HCMV-seropositive and one seronegative.

This chain uses TRBV5-1 with TRBJ2-1; unclear D gene. The source material was CD4+ T cells sorted from blood. The TCR comes from a woman aged 18-29 years in good health. CDR3 in amino acids: CASSLASNTAGGFF. The DNA for the CDR3 is TGCGCCAGCAGCTTGGCCAGTAATACGGCCGGCGGTTTCTTC.